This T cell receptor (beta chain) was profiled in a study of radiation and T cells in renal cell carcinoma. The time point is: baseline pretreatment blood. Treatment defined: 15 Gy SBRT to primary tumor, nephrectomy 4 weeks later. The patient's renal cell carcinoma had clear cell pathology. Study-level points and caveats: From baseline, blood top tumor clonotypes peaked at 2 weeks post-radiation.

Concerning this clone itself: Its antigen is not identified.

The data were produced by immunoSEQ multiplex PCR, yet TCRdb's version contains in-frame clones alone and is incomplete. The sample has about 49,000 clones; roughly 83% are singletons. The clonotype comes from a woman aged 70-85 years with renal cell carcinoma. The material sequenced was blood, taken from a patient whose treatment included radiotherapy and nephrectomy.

The CDR3 nucleotides are TGTGCCAGCAGCTTGACAGGACTAGCGGGAGGGATCACCGGGGAGCTGTTTTTT. Its translation is CASSLTGLAGGITGELFF. The chain employs TRBV5-6 and TRBJ2-2, with 15 bases that match TRBD2. J gave up 4 bases and V 1 base, and 5 bases lay outside the gene matches. This CDR3 region has 18 residues. Germline V lookup: CDR1 SGHDT, CDR2 YYEEEE.